The 11 T cell receptor beta chains in this list originate from one sample, sequenced in a study of blood T cells in healthy people across ages (dated by TCRdb to the mid-2010s). Library construction relied on 5' RACE. For sequencing, an Illumina HiSeq 2500 was employed. A second 7 to 11 cycle PCR used a sample-barcoded 5' primer and a J-beta primer mix. TCRdb reworked the public reads: Q25 trimming with fastp, MiXCR clone assembly, productive beta chains retained. Each CDR3 protein appears once, grouped with its most common genes and DNA. Within this sample are 800,000 or so distinct CDR3 sequences, with 20% to 25% of them counted one time only. The ten largest clones capture 3.7% of the sample. In addition, the sample was reused for a study of T cells of mothers and their children.

Input material: blood. The receptor source for this set is a boy younger than 18 in good health.

This clonotype was recorded a few times. The rearrangement links TRBV28 to TRBJ1-1, with D uncertain. The CDR3 has 15 residues. The V gene's germline CDR1 is MDHEN and CDR2 SYDVKM. V dropped 2 bases and J dropped 0 bases, with 10 bases sitting between them. The CDR3 loop is CASSLRPGMNTEAFF. The CDR3 coding sequence is TGTGCCAGCAGTTTACGTCCGGGGATGAACACTGAAGCTTTCTTT.

Notes on this clonotype: An end of the junction differs from the germline gene, which may be a read error. The CDR3 spells CASSLYGNTEACF. In nucleotides, the CDR3 is TGTGCCAGCAGTTTATATGGGAACACTGAAGCTTGCTTT. The rearrangement joins TRBV28 to TRBJ1-1; D is unresolved. This CDR3 is 13 amino acids long. Germline values: CDR1 MDHEN, CDR2 SYDVKM.

The sample holds a few counts of this clonotype. This chain connects TRBV6-5 to TRBJ2-3; D gene uncertain. From germline, CDR1 is MNHEY and CDR2 SVGAGI. The CDR3 has 14 residues. The ends were cut back, 2 bases at V and 4 bases at J, with 10 bases in the middle. The CDR3 reads CASSYMGSADTQYF. In nucleotides, the CDR3 is TGTGCCAGCAGTTACATGGGGTCGGCAGATACGCAGTATTTT.

The rearrangement uses TRBV29-1 and TRBJ2-7; D is perhaps TRBD2 (5 bases). Germline loops: CDR1 SQVTM, CDR2 ANQGSEA. This CDR3 comprises 15 residues. V lost 5 bases to trimming and J lost 0 bases, with 17 bases between them. CDR3 DNA sequence: TGCAGCGTTAATTCTGGATACGGGGACTCCTACGAGCAGTACTTC. Amino acids: CSVNSGYGDSYEQYF.

In this sample, this clonotype turned up many times. The rearrangement joins TRBV7-9 to TRBJ2-7, with no clear D. Germline V CDR1 and CDR2: SEHNR, FQNEAQ (reference sequence). The CDR3 is 14 amino acids. V was pared by 7 bases and J by 3 bases, with 16 bases between. The CDR3, as DNA: TGTGCCAGCACCTCTACCGCATCCCTCTACGAGCAGTACTTC. Protein sequence: CASTSTASLYEQYF. The full variable domain, in which reference TRBV7-9 and TRBJ2-7 provide the parts outside the CDR3, is DTGVSQNPRHKITKRGQNVTFRCDPISEHNRLYWYRQTLGQGPEFLTYFQNEAQLEKSRLLSDRFSAERPKGSFSTLEIQRTEQGDSAMYLCASTSTASLYEQYFGPGTRLTVT.

The rearrangement links TRBV12-3 or TRBV12-4 to TRBJ2-2; D possibly corresponds to TRBD1 (6 bases). V lost 8 bases, J lost 5 bases, and 9 bases lay in between. This CDR3 has 12 amino acids. The CDR3 sequence is CASGGPTGELFF. The CDR3 nucleotides are TGTGCCAGCGGGGGCCCTACCGGGGAGCTGTTTTTT.

A few counts support this clonotype. V and J are TRBV4-3 and TRBJ2-7; 11 bases map to TRBD2. The junction had 6 bases not matched to a gene; V was cut back by 5 bases and J by 3 bases. Germline V gives CDR1 LGHNA, CDR2 YSLEER. The CDR3 loop spans 15 amino acids. The CDR3 DNA follows: TGCGCCAGCAGCTCACTAGCGGGAGTGAGCTACGAGCAGTACTTC. Its protein product is CASSSLAGVSYEQYF.

This sequence joins TRBV3-1 and TRBJ2-1; D call uncertain. The end of the DNA is better explained by TRBJ2-5, so the J call may be wrong. This CDR3 is built from 14 residues. Germline CDR1 reads LGHDT; CDR2 reads YNNKEL (reference sequence). The CDR3 nucleotides are TGTGCCAGCAGCCAAGTAACAGTGGAGGAGACCCAGTACTTC. Protein product: CASSQVTVEETQYF.

This clonotype came up a few times. A clone one base away is much larger, so this may be a read error. The chain combines TRBV7-8 with TRBJ2-3; D is unclear. Trimming removed 4 bases at V and 0 bases at J, with 5 bases between. The germline V gene has CDR1 SGHVS and CDR2 FQNEAQ. CDR3 size: 13 residues. CDR3 region: CASSSQSTDTQYF. In nucleotides, the CDR3 is TGTGCCAGCAGCTCGCAGAGCACAGATACGCAGTATTTT.

With respect to this clonotype: Compared with germline, one end of the junction differs, possibly owing to a read error. The chain has TRBV5-1 and TRBJ1-2; a weak D match, TRBD1 (5 bases). This CDR3 spans 13 amino acids. CDR1 and CDR2 (germline): SGHRS, YFSETQ. In nucleotides, the CDR3 is TGCGCCAGCAGCTTGGAAGGGGCCTATGACTACACCTTC. It yields the protein CASSLEGAYDYTF.

This clonotype was observed a few times. The rearrangement links TRBV3-1 to TRBJ1-5; D is possibly TRBD1 (5 bases). The CDR3 extends over 15 amino acids. V shed 1 base and J shed 7 bases, with 14 bases lying between them. Germline CDR1 LGHDT, CDR2 YNNKEL (reference sequence). The CDR3 DNA reads as TGTGCCAGCAGCCAAGGAGGGACCGGCGGGCAGCCCCAGCATTTT. Amino acid sequence: CASSQGGTGGQPQHF.